This T cell receptor (beta chain) is from a study of OX40 agonist ivuxolimab in advanced cancers. The trim removed 3 bases at V and 6 bases at J, leaving 4 bases unmatched. Germline CDR1 is SGHAT and CDR2 is FQNNGV. The CDR3 loop spans 13 amino acids. Profiling relied on immunoSEQ multiplex PCR, and the TCRdb table lists in-frame clones only, not all of them. The sample includes fewer than 80,000 clones, 80% to 90% of them seen just once. This clonotype originated in an adult with an advanced solid tumor such as melanoma, head and neck, liver or kidney cancer. The sequenced sample was CD4+ or CD8+ T cells sorted from blood, obtained in a trial of the OX40 agonist ivuxolimab. The chain carries TRBV11-2 and TRBJ2-5, with 7 bases that match TRBD2. The CDR3 region is CASSFEGGKTQYF. DNA for the CDR3: TGTGCCAGCAGCTTCGAGGGAGGGAAGACCCAGTACTTC.